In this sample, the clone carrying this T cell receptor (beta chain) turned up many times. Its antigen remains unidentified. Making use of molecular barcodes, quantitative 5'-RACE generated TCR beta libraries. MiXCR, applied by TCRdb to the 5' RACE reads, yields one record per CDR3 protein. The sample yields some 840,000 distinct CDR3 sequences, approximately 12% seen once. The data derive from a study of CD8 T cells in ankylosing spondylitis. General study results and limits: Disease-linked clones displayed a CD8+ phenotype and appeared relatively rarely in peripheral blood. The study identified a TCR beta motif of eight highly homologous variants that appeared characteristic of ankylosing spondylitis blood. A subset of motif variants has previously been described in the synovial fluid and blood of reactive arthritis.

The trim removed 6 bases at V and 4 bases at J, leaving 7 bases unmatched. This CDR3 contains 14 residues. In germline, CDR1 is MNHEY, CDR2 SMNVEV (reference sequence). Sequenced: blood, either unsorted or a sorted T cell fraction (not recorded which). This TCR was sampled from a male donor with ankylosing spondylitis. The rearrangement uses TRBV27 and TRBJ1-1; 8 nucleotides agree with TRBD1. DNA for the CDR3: TGTGCCAGCAGCCCGGGACAGGTCACCACTGAAGCTTTCTTT. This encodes CASSPGQVTTEAFF.